What follows are 32 T cell receptor beta chains derived from one specimen sequenced in a study of TIL therapy for anti-PD-1-resistant metastatic lung cancer. The immunoSEQ assay was v3. Using immunoSEQ multiplex PCR, the repertoire was profiled, and TCRdb retains in-frame clones only, with some absent. The sample lists about 50,000 clones, 70% to 85% occurring once. Regarding time point: pre-treatment sample, taken before nivolumab and TIL therapy. Pleural nodules or supraclavicular lymph nodes made up most of the excised metastases sampled. The starting material was tumor tissue, obtained at baseline. These receptors were obtained from a person aged 25-85 years with non-small cell lung cancer.

The CDR3 spells CASSESDRLTDTQYF. Written as DNA, the CDR3 is TGCGCCAGCAGTGAGTCAGACAGGCTCACAGATACGCAGTATTTT. The chain recombines TRBV10-1 with TRBJ2-3, with D possibly being TRBD1 (6 bases). Germline CDR1 reads WNHNN; CDR2 reads SYGVQD (reference sequence). The CDR3 has 15 amino acids. With 0 bases removed from V and 2 bases from J, the gap between germline ends came to 9 bases.

The CDR3 region is CASSLTSGADTQYF. Written as DNA, the CDR3 is TGTGCCAGCAGCTTAACTAGCGGAGCAGATACGCAGTATTTT. V usage is TRBV5-4 and J usage is TRBJ2-3; 8 bases agree with TRBD2. Trimming at V came to 2 bases and at J to 4 bases, leaving 3 bases not matched to a gene. Germline CDR1 is SGHNT and CDR2 is YYREEE (reference sequence). The CDR3 is 14 amino acids.

J is TRBJ2-7 and V is TRBV11-2; 9 bases line up with TRBD1. The germline V gene encodes CDR1 SGHAT and CDR2 FQNNGV. J gave up 4 bases and V 6 bases, and 4 bases lay outside the gene matches. The CDR3 spans 13 residues. The CDR3 DNA reads as TGTGCCAGCAGTGGGACAGGGAATTACGAGCAGTACTTC. Amino acids: CASSGTGNYEQYF.

This chain joins TRBV6-6 and TRBJ1-2; D unresolved. With 4 bases removed from V and 4 bases from J, the gap between germline ends came to 10 bases. The CDR3 covers 13 residues. CDR1 and CDR2 from the germline V gene are MNHNY and SVGAGI (reference sequence). CDR3 in amino acids: CASSLAGSYGYTF. Written as DNA, the CDR3 is TGTGCCAGCAGTTTAGCGGGGAGCTATGGCTACACCTTC.

This sequence joins TRBV7-2 and TRBJ1-1; no clear D gene. This CDR3 is built from 15 residues. The V gene's germline CDR1 is SGHTA and CDR2 FQGNSA. V lost 1 base and J 0 bases, leaving 9 bases between the germline ends. The CDR3 region is CASSLDGRMNTEAFF. CDR3 DNA: TGTGCCAGCAGCTTAGACGGCAGAATGAACACTGAAGCTTTCTTT. The entire variable domain, with the rest obtained from reference TRBV7-2 and TRBJ1-1, is as follows: GAGVSQSPSNKVTEKGKDVELRCDPISGHTALYWYRQSLGQGLEFLIYFQGNSAPDKSGLPSDRFSAERTGGSVSTLTIQRTQQEDSAVYLCASSLDGRMNTEAFFGQGTRLTVV.

This clone was counted a few times. The V call is TRBV5-1, the J call TRBJ1-4, with 7 bases matching TRBD1. Looked up from germline, CDR1 is SGHRS and CDR2 is YFSETQ. J was trimmed by 7 bases and V by 3 bases; bases with no gene match: 0. This CDR3 has 12 amino acids. CDR3 residues: CASSWTGEKLFF. CDR3 DNA sequence: TGCGCCAGCAGCTGGACAGGTGAAAAACTGTTTTTT.

The gene calls are TRBV5-6 and TRBJ1-1, with D tentatively TRBD1 (5 bases). Trimming stripped 2 bases from V and 4 bases from J, with 9 bases between. The CDR3 consists of 13 residues. Germline V gives CDR1 SGHDT, CDR2 YYEEEE. The DNA of the CDR3 is TGTGCCAGCAGCTTACAGGATGGCACTGAAGCTTTCTTT. The encoded protein is CASSLQDGTEAFF.

The chain couples TRBV18 to TRBJ2-7; a weak D match, TRBD1 (6 bases). The CDR3 covers 15 residues. Trimming took 4 bases from V and 6 from J, leaving 19 bases between them. CDR1 and CDR2 from the germline V gene are KGHSH and LQKENI. The CDR3 region is CASSLQLGARGEQYF. The CDR3 nucleotides read TGTGCCAGCTCACTCCAACTGGGGGCGCGCGGCGAGCAGTACTTC.

The chain has TRBV9 and TRBJ2-3; D ambiguous. V was trimmed by 0 bases and J by 0 bases, leaving 8 bases between them. The CDR3 length is 15 residues. The germline CDR1 and CDR2 sequences are SGDLS and YYNGEE. This chain's CDR3 is CASSVGVHSTDTQYF. Written as DNA, the CDR3 is TGTGCCAGCAGCGTAGGGGTTCATAGCACAGATACGCAGTATTTT.

This clone has a handful of counts. Here the CDR3 DNA reads TGCGCCAGCAGCCAAGCAAGGGAGACAGCCTCTGGAAACACCATATATTTT. Amino acids: CASSQARETASGNTIYF. V and J are TRBV4-1 and TRBJ1-3; a weak D match, TRBD1 (5 bases). The V end was cut by 1 base, the J end by 0 bases, with 13 bases between. CDR1 MGHRA and CDR2 YSYEKL come from the germline V gene. The CDR3 contains 17 residues.

The V call is TRBV28, the J call TRBJ2-7; no clear D. Germline V gene data show CDR1 as MDHEN and CDR2 as SYDVKM. Trimming left V 4 bases short and J 4 bases short, with 8 bases between. The CDR3 has 12 residues. DNA for the CDR3: TGTGCCAGCAGTTCCTTCCCGTACGAGCAGTACTTC. Translating gives CASSSFPYEQYF.

The chain joins TRBV4-3 to TRBJ1-1, with a possible D match to TRBD1 (5 bases). Trimming took 4 bases from V and 2 from J, leaving 8 bases between them. CDR1 and CDR2 from the germline V gene are LGHNA and YSLEER. The length of the CDR3 is 13 residues. CDR3 nucleotide sequence: TGCGCCAGCAGCCTAGGGGTCAACACTGAAGCTTTCTTT. This sequence encodes CASSLGVNTEAFF.

The chain joins TRBV9 to TRBJ1-4; TRBD1 is a possible D gene (5 bases). The CDR3 extends over 16 amino acids. V shed 5 bases and J shed 2 bases, with 16 bases lying between them. Germline V gives CDR1 SGDLS, CDR2 YYNGEE. The CDR3 sequence is CASRNPAGSTNEKLFF. The CDR3 bases are TGTGCCAGCAGAAACCCCGCAGGGTCGACTAATGAAAAACTGTTTTTT.

The CDR3 spells CASSLSLSAHEQYF. The CDR3 bases are TGTGCCAGCAGTTTAAGCCTGTCCGCCCACGAGCAGTACTTC. This chain links TRBV28 with TRBJ2-7; D is uncertain. Germline V gene data show CDR1 as MDHEN and CDR2 as SYDVKM. The CDR3 covers 14 residues. Trimming took off 2 bases at V and 5 bases at J, with 13 bases between the two ends.

The rearrangement uses TRBV6-5 and TRBJ2-7; the D call may be TRBD1 or TRBD2 (5 bases each). This CDR3 region has 14 residues. Trimming shortened V by 7 bases and J by 5 bases, and 18 bases separated the two germline ends. The germline V gene encodes CDR1 MNHEY and CDR2 SVGAGI. CDR3: CASKQDNSGNEQYF. As DNA, the CDR3 is TGTGCCAGCAAACAGGACAACTCCGGGAACGAGCAGTACTTC.

V is TRBV7-8 and J is TRBJ2-6, with 10 nucleotides matching TRBD1. The germline V gene encodes CDR1 SGHVS and CDR2 FQNEAQ. The CDR3 runs 18 residues. V lost 2 bases and J lost 0; bases outside the gene matches: 4. For the CDR3, the DNA is TGTGCCAGCAGCTTAAGGGGACAGGGGAGCTCTGGGGCCAACGTCCTGACTTTC. It is translated as CASSLRGQGSSGANVLTF.

The rearrangement joins TRBV5-6 to TRBJ2-3; possibly TRBD2 for D (6 bases). The CDR3 is 16 residues long. V lost 7 bases to trimming and J lost 2 bases, with 20 bases between them. Germline values: CDR1 SGHDT, CDR2 YYEEEE. This CDR3 reads CASQLLGGAFTDTQYF. CDR3 coding DNA: TGTGCCAGCCAGCTTTTGGGGGGAGCTTTCACAGATACGCAGTATTTT. Full variable domain (missing parts from reference TRBV5-6 and TRBJ2-3): DAGVTQSPTHLIKTRGQQVTLRCSPKSGHDTVSWYQQALGQGPQFIFQYYEEEERQRGNFPDRFSGHQFPNYSSELNVNALLLGDSALYLCASQLLGGAFTDTQYFGPGTRLTVL.

The chain carries TRBV4-1 and TRBJ1-4; perhaps TRBD1 as D (5 bases). The CDR3 is 15 residues long. V shed 5 bases and J shed 0 bases, with 10 bases lying between them. Looked up from germline, CDR1 is MGHRA and CDR2 is YSYEKL. CDR3 in DNA: TGCGCCAGCAGCAGGGACCGTGCAACTAATGAAAAACTGTTTTTT. Protein sequence: CASSRDRATNEKLFF.

This chain uses TRBV5-1 with TRBJ1-3, with D hard to call. V shed 5 bases and J shed 7 bases, with 16 bases lying between them. The CDR3 has 14 amino acids. Germline CDR1 reads SGHRS; CDR2 reads YFSETQ. The CDR3 DNA follows: TGCGCCAGCAGAAGTGGATCCGGAGGCAACACCATATATTTT. It specifies CASRSGSGGNTIYF.

The J gene is TRBJ2-2, the V gene TRBV7-8; D not resolved. The CDR3 consists of 15 residues. The V gene's germline CDR1 is SGHVS and CDR2 FQNEAQ. Trimming cost V 6 bases and J 0 bases, with 11 bases left between them. CDR3 coding DNA: TGTGCCAGCAGAATACAGAGGACGAACACCGGGGAGCTGTTTTTT. Residues: CASRIQRTNTGELFF.

This clone turned up a few times. This chain connects TRBV30 to TRBJ1-6; D gene uncertain. Germline V gene sequence: CDR1 GTSNPN, CDR2 SVGIG (reference sequence). Trimming left V 2 bases short and J 0 bases short, with 11 bases between. The CDR3 totals 16 residues. The CDR3 sequence: CAWSKGAFSYNSPLHF. Written as DNA, the CDR3 is TGTGCCTGGAGTAAAGGCGCCTTCTCCTATAATTCACCCCTCCACTTT.

The chain carries TRBV5-6 and TRBJ2-7; 8 bases map to TRBD2. Germline CDR1 SGHDT, CDR2 YYEEEE. The CDR3 sequence is 18 residues long. J lost 1 base, V lost 4 bases, and 16 bases had no gene match. The CDR3 bases are TGTGCCAGCAGCCCCAAAATGGGTGAAGGACTAGCTTCCTACGAGCAGTACTTC. Translating it yields CASSPKMGEGLASYEQYF. Combining the CDR3 with reference TRBV5-6 and TRBJ2-7 gives the whole variable domain DAGVTQSPTHLIKTRGQQVTLRCSPKSGHDTVSWYQQALGQGPQFIFQYYEEEERQRGNFPDRFSGHQFPNYSSELNVNALLLGDSALYLCASSPKMGEGLASYEQYFGPGTRLTVT.

The chain employs TRBV6-1 and TRBJ1-3; 9 nucleotides line up with TRBD1. V was pared by 2 bases and J by 8 bases, with 10 bases of the junction left unmatched. The CDR3 is 16 amino acids. Germline V gives CDR1 MNHNS, CDR2 SASEGT. This CDR3 is CASSERQQGAGDTIYF. The DNA for the CDR3 is TGTGCCAGCAGTGAAAGGCAACAGGGGGCGGGCGACACCATATATTTT.

The rearrangement joins TRBV27 to TRBJ2-2, with unresolved D. V was shortened by 2 bases and J by 1 base, with 11 bases between the two germline ends. CDR1 and CDR2 (germline): MNHEY, SMNVEV (reference sequence). There are 16 residues in the CDR3. The DNA for the CDR3 is TGTGCCAGCAGTTTAACGGCCATATGGAACACCGGGGAGCTGTTTTTT. Protein sequence: CASSLTAIWNTGELFF.

In this sample, this clone turned up once. The chain combines TRBV19 with TRBJ1-1; no clear D. CDR3 length equals 15 residues. Germline CDR1 LNHDA, CDR2 SQIVND (reference sequence). The V end lost 6 bases, the J end lost 6 bases, and 20 bases lay between the germline ends. The CDR3 sequence: CASSPSAGPHPEAFF. CDR3 sequence (DNA): TGTGCCAGTAGCCCCTCCGCGGGTCCTCACCCTGAAGCTTTCTTT.

The chain joins TRBV5-1 to TRBJ1-1; no definite D call. Trimming cost V 5 bases and J 1 base, with 6 bases left between them. CDR3 size: 12 residues. CDR1 is SGHRS and CDR2 is YFSETQ in the germline V gene. Here the CDR3 reads CASRTRNTEAFF. CDR3 DNA sequence: TGCGCCAGCAGGACACGGAACACTGAAGCTTTCTTT.

This clone was seen just once. The genes are TRBV30 and TRBJ1-5; tentatively, D is TRBD1 (6 bases). The germline V gene encodes CDR1 GTSNPN and CDR2 SVGIG (reference sequence). The V gene lost 0 bases and the J gene lost 6 bases, with 15 bases spanning the gap. The CDR3 has 15 amino acids. The CDR3 coding sequence is TGTGCCTGGAGTGTACGGCGGGGGGCTGGTCAGCCCCAGCATTTT. Its translation is CAWSVRRGAGQPQHF.

CDR3 bases: TGTGCCAGCACGGGAACCGAGAGGGGCTACGAGCAGTACTTC. It yields the protein CASTGTERGYEQYF. The chain uses TRBV2 and TRBJ2-7; D may be TRBD1 or TRBD2 (5 bases each). Germline values: CDR1 SNHLY, CDR2 FYNNEI. There are 14 residues in the CDR3. Trimming left V 7 bases short and J 3 bases short, with 16 bases between.

This chain joins TRBV7-8 and TRBJ2-3; no clear D. The CDR3 is made up of 12 amino acids. Trimming cost V 5 bases and J 2 bases, with 5 bases left between them. Per germline, CDR1 SGHVS and CDR2 FQNEAQ. In DNA, the CDR3 is TGTGCCAGCAGCCCCCACACAGATACGCAGTATTTT. It is translated as CASSPHTDTQYF. The full variable domain, with the rest looked up from reference TRBV7-8 and TRBJ2-3, is GAGVSQSPRYKVAKRGQDVALRCDPISGHVSLFWYQQALGQGPEFLTYFQNEAQLDKSGLPSDRFFAERPEGSVSTLKIQRTQQEDSAVYLCASSPHTDTQYFGPGTRLTVL.

This clone has only a few counts. The chain combines TRBV5-1 with TRBJ2-1; TRBD1 is a possible D gene (5 bases). Germline loops: CDR1 SGHRS, CDR2 YFSETQ. Trimming removed 0 bases from V and 9 bases from J, with 10 bases in between. CDR3 length equals 13 residues. The CDR3 sequence: CASSLASGIEQFF. The CDR3 nucleotides read TGCGCCAGCAGCTTGGCATCAGGGATTGAGCAGTTCTTC.

The chain recombines TRBV6-6 with TRBJ2-2, with TRBD2 matching over 11 bases. CDR3 size: 15 residues. CDR1 and CDR2 from the germline V gene are MNHNY and SVGAGI (reference sequence). The V and J ends lost 5 bases and 6 bases, in that order; junction bases with no gene match: 5. The CDR3 is CASSPIAGGPGELFF. The CDR3 nucleotides are TGTGCCAGCAGTCCTATAGCGGGAGGGCCCGGGGAGCTGTTTTTT.

This clone counts as medium-sized. The gene calls are TRBV5-1 and TRBJ1-5; D gene uncertain. The germline CDR1 and CDR2 sequences are SGHRS and YFSETQ. The CDR3 is 13 residues long. V was trimmed by 4 bases and J by 1 base, leaving 6 bases between them. The DNA of the CDR3 is TGCGCCAGCAGCACTGAAAGCAATCAGCCCCAGCATTTT. Translation: CASSTESNQPQHF.